The 28 T cell receptor beta chains reported below all come from one sample, sequenced in a study of T cell clonality in common variable immunodeficiency. The assay was immunoSEQ multiplex PCR, and TCRdb's table has in-frame clones only and misses some. The data list about 37,000 clones, none observed once; 0.8% to 1% falls to the top ten. Sequenced sample: peripheral blood mononuclear cells. The origin of the receptors is a person aged 18-70 years in good health.

This clone was found many times. CDR3 sequence: CASSEGGSGKNIQYF. CDR3 DNA (partial): TGTGCCAGCAGCGAAGGGGGTTCGGGCAAAAACATT. The rearrangement links TRBV6-2 or TRBV6-3 to TRBJ2-4, with D tentatively TRBD1 (6 bases). The read ends 3 residues early relative to the CDR3; the germline J gene fills the gap. The CDR3 totals 15 residues. The V end was cut by 6 bases, the J end by 3 bases, with 15 bases between. CDR1 and CDR2 (germline): MNHEY, SVGEGT.

In this sample, this clone turned up many times. Read data end 3 residues before the CDR3 end; the end is taken from the germline J gene. The chain joins TRBV7-3 to TRBJ1-1; perhaps TRBD1 as D (5 bases). Trimming removed 1 base at V and 3 bases at J, with 12 bases between. Germline assignment: CDR1 SGHTA and CDR2 FQGTGA. This CDR3 is built from 15 residues. The CDR3 DNA, read in part, is TGTGCCAGCAGCTTAAATGGGGCTTTGGACACTGAA. Encoded protein: CASSLNGALDTE. The whole CDR3 protein is CASSLNGALDTEAFF.

This clone has a count of ten or more. The missing CDR3 end, 3 residues past where the read stops, is filled in from the germline J gene. V and J are TRBV6-2 or TRBV6-3 and TRBJ1-4, with no clear D. Germline loops: CDR1 MNHEY, CDR2 SVGEGT. Trimming left V 4 bases short and J 8 bases short, with 11 bases between. CDR3 length equals 13 residues. CDR3 sequence: CASSSAIREKLFF. CDR3 bases read: TGTGCCAGCAGTTCCGCCATTAGAGAAAAA.

This clone was recorded many times. The CDR3 end is not reached by the read, which stops 3 residues before it; the germline J gene fills it in. The V call is TRBV30, the J call TRBJ2-2, with TRBD1 matching 8 bases. The CDR3 is made up of 14 amino acids. Germline V CDR1 and CDR2: GTSNPN, SVGIG (reference sequence). The CDR3 spells CALSLQGAIGELFF. CDR3 DNA, as far as it was read: TGTGCGTTATCCCTCCAGGGGGCCATCGGGGAG.

This clone was detected ten times or more. The read gets to within 3 residues of the CDR3 end, and the germline J gene fills in the rest. The chain employs TRBV5-1 and TRBJ2-7; D not resolved. V shed 4 bases and J shed 3 bases, with 11 bases lying between them. Germline CDR1 reads SGHRS; CDR2 reads YFSETQ. The CDR3 covers 13 residues. This CDR3 reads CASSQEFGYEQYF. Incomplete CDR3 DNA: TGCGCCAGCAGCCAGGAGTTTGGCTACGAG. Combining the CDR3 with reference TRBV5-1 and TRBJ2-7 gives the whole variable domain KAGVTQTPRYLIKTRGQQVTLSCSPISGHRSVSWYQQTPGQGLQFLFEYFSETQRNKGNFPGRFSGRQFSNSRSEMNVSTLELGDSALYLCASSQEFGYEQYFGPGTRLTVT.

This clone was recorded many times. The CDR3 extends 3 residues past the end of the read, so its final part is completed from the germline J gene. V and J are TRBV18 and TRBJ1-1; possibly TRBD1 for D (5 bases). Germline V gene sequence: CDR1 KGHSH, CDR2 LQKENI. Trimming stripped 2 bases from V and 3 bases from J, with 10 bases between. The CDR3 is 14 amino acids. CDR3 bases read: TGTGCCAGCTCACCAACGACGGGGGACACTGAA. Its translation is CASSPTTGDTE. Given in full, the CDR3 is CASSPTTGDTEAFF.

This clone was counted at least ten times. The read halts 3 residues ahead of the CDR3 end, with the missing end drawn from the germline J gene. The chain combines TRBV12-3 or TRBV12-4 with TRBJ2-7, with D perhaps TRBD2 (5 bases). The V and J ends lost 3 bases and 2 bases respectively, with 8 bases between them. The CDR3 is made up of 13 amino acids. CDR3 bases read: TGTGCCAGCAGTTTGACTACCGCCTACGAG. It encodes CASSLTTAYE. Given in full, the CDR3 is CASSLTTAYEQYF.

There are many counts of this clone. The read comes to an end 3 residues before the CDR3 does, leaving the germline J gene to fill in the end. The chain recombines TRBV6-4 with TRBJ1-1; D is ambiguous. Trimming pared 6 bases from V and 4 bases from J, leaving 12 bases between. This CDR3 region has 13 residues. The germline CDR1 and CDR2 sequences are MRHNA and SNTAGT. The CDR3 bases that were read are TGTGCCAGCAGCGCCCGGGTTGGCACTGAA. It encodes CASSARVGTE. The entire CDR3 is CASSARVGTEAFF.

This clone was counted many times. Read data end 3 residues before the CDR3 end; the end is taken from the germline J gene. The chain couples TRBV7-9 to TRBJ1-2; 10 bases fit TRBD1. V shed 5 bases, J shed 4 bases, and the junction held 4 bases outside the gene matches. Looked up from germline, CDR1 is SEHNR and CDR2 is FQNEAQ (reference sequence). CDR3 length: 14 amino acids. The CDR3 bases that were read are TGTGCCAGCAGCCCCGACAGGGGGCCCTATGGC. Translated, it gives CASSPDRGPYG. The full CDR3 sequence reads CASSPDRGPYGYTF.

This clone has ten or more counts. The observed sequence ends 3 residues before the CDR3 terminus, with the missing tail filled in from the germline J gene. This chain uses TRBV18 with TRBJ1-5, with D perhaps TRBD1 (6 bases). V was shortened by 3 bases and J by 2 bases, with 11 bases between the two germline ends. This CDR3 has 15 residues. Germline assignment: CDR1 KGHSH and CDR2 LQKENI. The DNA read from the CDR3 is TGTGCCAGCTCACCTACACAGGGAGGCAATCAGCCC. As protein: CASSPTQGGNQP. The full CDR3 is CASSPTQGGNQPQHF.

With regard to this clone: The CDR3 end falls 3 residues outside the read, so it is completed with the germline J gene. V and J are TRBV19 and TRBJ1-2; TRBD1 is a possible D gene (5 bases). This CDR3 is built from 13 residues. Germline assignment: CDR1 LNHDA and CDR2 SQIVND (reference sequence). The V end was cut by 3 bases, the J end by 5 bases, with 10 bases between. The chain's CDR3 is CASSIASGYGYTF. The CDR3 bases that were read are TGTGCCAGTAGTATTGCTTCAGGGTATGGC.

This clone was seen many times. The CDR3 is cut off 3 residues early in the read; its end comes from the germline J gene. The gene calls are TRBV10-1 and TRBJ1-1, with D perhaps TRBD1 (6 bases). Trimming shortened V by 4 bases and J by 0 bases, and 12 bases separated the two germline ends. Germline V gene lookup returns CDR1 WNHNN and CDR2 SYGVQD (reference sequence). The CDR3 covers 15 residues. CDR3 DNA (partial): TGCGCCAGCAGTGCTTTCAGGGGCTTGAACACTGAA. Amino acids: CASSAFRGLNTE. The CDR3 in full is CASSAFRGLNTEAFF.

In its sample, this clone was seen many times. Read data end 3 residues before the CDR3 end; the end is taken from the germline J gene. V and J are TRBV7-2 and TRBJ2-3; 9 bases are shared with TRBD1. The germline V gene encodes CDR1 SGHTA and CDR2 FQGNSA. The J segment lost 8 bases and the V segment lost 5 bases, leaving 8 bases of the junction unmatched. The CDR3 is made up of 14 amino acids. Partial CDR3 DNA: TGTGCCAGCAGCACAGACAGGGGGGGAGTTACG. Protein product: CASSTDRGGVT. The entire CDR3 sequence reads CASSTDRGGVTQYF.

This clone came up many times. The CDR3 end lies 3 residues beyond the end of the read and is filled in from the germline J gene. The chain has TRBV7-6 and TRBJ2-3, with 8 bases matching TRBD1. Germline CDR1 reads SGHVS; CDR2 reads FNYEAQ. V lost 7 bases to trimming and J lost 2 bases; unmatched junction nucleotides: 2. This CDR3 contains 13 residues. The covered CDR3 bases are TGTGCCAGCACGGACAGGGTCACAGATACG. It codes for CASTDRVTDT. The whole CDR3 reads CASTDRVTDTQYF.

This clone was found many times. The read terminates 3 residues before the CDR3 end, so the remaining end is supplied by the germline J gene. V is TRBV4-1 and J is TRBJ2-5; TRBD1 agrees at 7 bases. V dropped 2 bases and J dropped 4; count of bases not matched to a gene: 10. Looked up from germline, CDR1 is MGHRA and CDR2 is YSYEKL. This CDR3 comprises 16 residues. The CDR3 sequence is CASSQTIPYRGETQYF. CDR3 DNA (partial): TGCGCCAGCAGCCAAACGATTCCATACAGGGGAGAGACC.

This clone was counted ten times or more. The CDR3 goes on 3 residues after the read ends, and that part is filled in from the germline J gene. V and J are TRBV5-4 and TRBJ1-6; weak D call: TRBD1 (5 bases). The germline CDR1 and CDR2 sequences are SGHNT and YYREEE (reference sequence). V was clipped by 0 bases and J by 0 bases, with 7 bases between them. This CDR3 region has 16 residues. CDR3 amino acids: CASSLGGGSYNSPLHF. CDR3 bases read: TGTGCCAGCAGCTTGGGCGGGGGCTCCTATAATTCACCC.

At least ten counts were recorded for this clone. The read ends 3 residues shy of where the CDR3 ends; the end is completed using the germline J gene. The chain uses TRBV11-2 and TRBJ2-3, with TRBD2 matching 9 bases. Trimming took 2 bases from V and 8 from J; bases not matched to a gene: 8. The CDR3 has 15 amino acids. Per germline, CDR1 SGHAT and CDR2 FQNNGV. CDR3 loop: CASSLTPRTSATQYF. The DNA read from the CDR3 is TGTGCCAGCAGCTTAACCCCCAGGACTAGCGCTACG.

This clone has a count of ten or more. The CDR3 end falls 3 residues outside the read, so it is completed with the germline J gene. The chain uses TRBV29-1 and TRBJ1-1; possibly TRBD1 for D (6 bases). CDR1 is SQVTM and CDR2 is ANQGSEA in the germline V gene. The CDR3 has 11 residues. The CDR3 bases that were read are TGCAGCGGGATACAGGGTGAGGGA. It codes for CSGIQGEG. In full, the CDR3 is CSGIQGEGAFF.

This clone has ten or more counts. The observed sequence ends 3 residues before the CDR3 terminus, with the missing tail filled in from the germline J gene. The chain uses TRBV30 and TRBJ1-5; TRBD1 is a possible D gene (6 bases). This CDR3 has 15 amino acids. Germline CDR1 and CDR2: GTSNPN and SVGIG (reference sequence). The ends were cut back, 0 bases at V and 1 base at J, with 10 bases in the middle. The CDR3 reads CAWSVRGASNQPQHF. The DNA read from the CDR3 is TGTGCCTGGAGTGTGCGGGGGGCGAGCAATCAGCCC.

Ten or more counts support this clone. Read data end 3 residues before the CDR3 end; the end is taken from the germline J gene. This chain uses TRBV20-1 with TRBJ1-2, with a weak D call TRBD1 (6 bases). The germline V gene encodes CDR1 DFQATT and CDR2 SNEGSKA (reference sequence). This CDR3 spans 12 amino acids. The V end was cut by 5 bases, the J end by 6 bases, with 13 bases between. CDR3 DNA (partial): TGCAGTGCTGGACAGATTGTTAATGGC. It translates to CSAGQIVNG. The complete CDR3 reads CSAGQIVNGYTF.

This clone was counted ten times or more. The sequenced CDR3 bases are TGTGCCAGCAGTGTGGCGGTGAAGAACTATGGC. Protein: CASSVAVKNYG. The entire CDR3 is CASSVAVKNYGYTF. V gene TRBV2 combines with J gene TRBJ1-2; D remains ambiguous. The read ends 3 residues early relative to the CDR3; the germline J gene fills the gap. Germline assignment: CDR1 SNHLY and CDR2 FYNNEI. The CDR3 consists of 14 residues. The germline V and J ends were trimmed by 4 bases and 2 bases, with 11 bases remaining between them.

This clone was seen ten or more times. The read ends 3 residues shy of where the CDR3 ends; the end is completed using the germline J gene. The chain has TRBV11-2 and TRBJ1-2, with a weak D call TRBD1 (6 bases). The CDR3 is made up of 14 amino acids. Germline CDR1 reads SGHAT; CDR2 reads FQNNGV. Trimming took off 1 base at V and 6 bases at J, with 12 bases between the two ends. The sequenced CDR3 bases are TGTGCCAGCAGCTTAGGGACAGCGACTGATGGC. Translated, it gives CASSLGTATDG. The whole CDR3 sequence is CASSLGTATDGYTF.

This clone came up many times. The DNA read from the CDR3 is TGTGCCAGCAGCCCGACGCCGGGACATGAA. Translated, it gives CASSPTPGHE. The entire CDR3 protein reads CASSPTPGHEAFF. The chain couples TRBV9 to TRBJ1-1, with a weak D call TRBD1 (6 bases). The read ends 3 residues before the CDR3 terminus; that terminus is restored from the germline J gene. The V end lost 4 bases, the J end lost 7 bases, and 14 bases lay between the germline ends. The CDR3 contains 13 residues. Germline CDR1 and CDR2: SGDLS and YYNGEE.

This clone was observed many times. The CDR3 end lies 3 residues beyond the end of the read and is filled in from the germline J gene. The chain carries TRBV4-2 and TRBJ2-7; TRBD1 agrees at 7 bases. CDR3 length: 15 amino acids. Per the germline V gene, CDR1 is LGHNA and CDR2 is YNFKEQ. V dropped 4 bases and J dropped 3; count of bases not matched to a gene: 9. CDR3 amino acids: CASSRDRAPNYEQYF. The part of the CDR3 DNA that was read is TGTGCCAGCAGCCGAGACAGGGCCCCAAACTACGAG.

This clone has at least ten counts. The read finishes 3 residues shy of the CDR3 end, and the germline J gene is used to complete it. This chain links TRBV9 with TRBJ2-3, with a tentative D call TRBD1 (5 bases). The CDR3 spans 14 residues. V lost 0 bases, J lost 5 bases, and 10 bases lay in between. Per germline, CDR1 SGDLS and CDR2 YYNGEE. The CDR3 here is CASSVEGVKDTQYF. CDR3 DNA, as far as it was read: TGTGCCAGCAGCGTAGAAGGGGTGAAAGATACG. The full variable domain, rest sourced from reference TRBV9 and TRBJ2-3, is DSGVTQTPKHLITATGQRVTLRCSPRSGDLSVYWYQQSLDQGLQFLIQYYNGEERAKGNILERFSAQQFPDLHSELNLSSLELGDSALYFCASSVEGVKDTQYFGPGTRLTVL.

This clone occurred many times. The CDR3 end lies 3 residues beyond the end of the read and is filled in from the germline J gene. This chain links TRBV9 with TRBJ2-1; 7 bases fit TRBD1. CDR3 length equals 15 residues. V shed 5 bases and J 8 bases; nucleotides not matched to a gene: 13. Germline CDR1 is SGDLS and CDR2 is YYNGEE. The CDR3 protein is CASSAGDDRVYEQFF. CDR3 bases read: TGTGCCAGCAGTGCCGGGGACGACAGGGTCTATGAG.

This clone was counted ten times or more. The CDR3 end is not reached by the read, which stops 3 residues before it; the germline J gene fills it in. The chain links TRBV5-4 to TRBJ2-3; no firm D call. Germline loops: CDR1 SGHNT, CDR2 YYREEE (reference sequence). The CDR3 has 14 residues. Trimming stripped 3 bases from V and 1 base from J, with 9 bases between. The sequenced part of the CDR3 DNA is TGTGCCAGCAGCTCGGGTTTGGGCACAGATACG. This sequence encodes CASSSGLGTDT. The full CDR3 protein reads CASSSGLGTDTQYF.

There are many counts of this clone. The sequenced CDR3 bases are TGTGCCAGCAGTTGGACTAGCGGGAAAGAGACC. It codes for CASSWTSGKET. The entire CDR3 reads CASSWTSGKETQYF. The chain combines TRBV12-3 or TRBV12-4 with TRBJ2-5; 12 bases are a match to TRBD2. The CDR3 end lies 3 residues beyond the end of the read and is filled in from the germline J gene. The junction had 0 bases not matched to a gene; V was cut back by 4 bases and J by 3 bases. The CDR3 is 14 amino acids.